This T cell receptor (beta chain) was documented in a study of cytomegalovirus exposure and HLA in healthy donors. Overall study results and limits: Subsequent analysis showed first-cohort TCR clusters tending to co-occur in some 110 validation repertoires.

Regarding this clone: What it binds is not known.

Germline CDR1 MNHEY, CDR2 SMNVEV (reference sequence). Trimming cost V 6 bases and J 8 bases; bases outside gene matches: 13. The CDR3 runs 16 residues. TCRdb's copy holds only in-frame clones and misses some; the assay was immunoSEQ multiplex PCR. The data contain 95,000 to 150,000 clones, over 90% of them singletons. The source material was PBMCs. This clonotype was sampled from a woman younger than 30 in good health and CMV-seronegative. V gene TRBV27 combines with J gene TRBJ2-1; 10 bases agree with TRBD2. This CDR3 is CASSWDLAGASDEQFF. The CDR3 DNA is TGTGCCAGCAGCTGGGACCTAGCGGGGGCGTCGGATGAGCAGTTCTTC.